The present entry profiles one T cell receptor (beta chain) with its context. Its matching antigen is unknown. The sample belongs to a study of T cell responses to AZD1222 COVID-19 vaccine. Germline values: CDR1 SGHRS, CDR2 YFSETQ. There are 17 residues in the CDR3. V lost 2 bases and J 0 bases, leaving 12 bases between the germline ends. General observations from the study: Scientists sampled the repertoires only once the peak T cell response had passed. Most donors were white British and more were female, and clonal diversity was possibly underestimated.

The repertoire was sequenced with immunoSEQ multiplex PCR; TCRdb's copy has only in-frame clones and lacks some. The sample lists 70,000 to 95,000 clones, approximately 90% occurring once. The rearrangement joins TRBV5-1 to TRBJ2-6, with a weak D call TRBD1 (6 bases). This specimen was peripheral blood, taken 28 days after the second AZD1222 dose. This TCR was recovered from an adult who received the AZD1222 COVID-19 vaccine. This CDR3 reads CASSLTGTPSGANVLTF. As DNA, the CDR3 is TGCGCCAGCAGCTTAACCGGGACACCCTCTGGGGCCAACGTCCTGACTTTC.